Listed below are T cell receptor beta chains from one sample, sequenced in a study of T-cell reconstitution after alpha-beta-depleted transplantation in children. Each CDR3 protein is one row after TCRdb ran MiXCR on the PCR reads. The sample has under 250,000 distinct CDR3 sequences, approximately 17% seen once; the top ten hold about 45%. This sample comprised PBMCs, mostly from graft donor cells, obtained 360 days after TCRalphabeta/CD19-depleted stem cell transplant. Receptors were obtained from a male patient aged 2-15 years who had a stem cell transplant for acute lymphoblastic leukemia, so the T cells may come from the graft donor. Each CDR3 is given with its conserved first and last residue. Fields, in order: CDR3 protein, CDR3 DNA, V gene, J gene, D gene, clone size. D genes are given only for firm matches. Size is stated for part of the rows, as once, few or many counts, or as a class when the clone is expanded.

CATSRVAKGTGTGRYEQYF	TGTGCCACCAGCAGAGTTGCCAAGGGGACCGGGACAGGGCGCTACGAGCAGTACTTC	TRBV15	TRBJ2-7	TRBD1	NA
CASSFSGGSSYEQYF	TGTGCCAGCAGCTTTAGCGGGGGAAGCTCCTACGAGCAGTACTTC	TRBV7-9	TRBJ2-7	TRBD2	few
CASSPTGSNSPLHF	TGTGCCAGCAGTCCGACAGGGTCGAATTCACCCCTCCACTTT	TRBV12-3/TRBV12-4	TRBJ1-6	TRBD1	NA
CASSPWADTQYF	TGTGCCAGCAGCCCTTGGGCAGATACGCAGTATTTT	TRBV7-8	TRBJ2-3	NA	NA
CASSASGAPLWGYTF	TGTGCCAGCAGTGCCAGCGGGGCGCCTTTGTGGGGCTACACCTTC	TRBV6-1	TRBJ1-2	NA	once
CASSSRDRGPNYGYTF	TGTGCCAGCAGTTCCCGGGACAGGGGACCTAACTATGGCTACACCTTC	TRBV2	TRBJ1-2	TRBD1	NA
CASSQEGGRGENEQFF	TGTGCCAGCAGCCAAGAGGGGGGGAGAGGGGAGAATGAGCAGTTCTTC	TRBV3-1	TRBJ2-1	TRBD2	few
CASSLVIEGPEQFF	TGTGCCAGCAGCTTAGTAATTGAGGGACCTGAGCAGTTCTTC	TRBV7-2	TRBJ2-1	NA	NA
CAWSVWEYNTGELFF	TGTGCCTGGAGTGTTTGGGAGTATAACACCGGGGAGCTGTTTTTT	TRBV30	TRBJ2-2	NA	few
CASSLAPERGVAQHF	TGTGCCAGCAGCTTGGCACCCGAGCGTGGGGTAGCCCAGCATTTT	TRBV5-5	TRBJ1-5	NA	NA
CSVPGTGNTGELFF	TGCAGCGTGCCCGGGACAGGGAACACCGGGGAGCTGTTTTTT	TRBV29-1	TRBJ2-2	TRBD1	NA
CASSPDAVTQETQYF	TGTGCCAGCAGCCCCGATGCCGTAACCCAAGAGACCCAGTACTTC	TRBV7-6	TRBJ2-5	NA	few
CASSPRVAGVQETQYF	TGTGCCAGCAGCCCTCGGGTAGCGGGTGTACAAGAGACCCAGTACTTC	TRBV7-2	TRBJ2-5	TRBD2	NA
CASSQDRADVQETQYF	TGTGCCAGCAGCCAAGATCGGGCCGACGTACAGGAGACCCAGTACTTC	TRBV3-1	TRBJ2-5	NA	few
CASSSTQGASDTQYF	TGTGCCAGCAGTTCAACCCAGGGGGCTTCAGATACGCAGTATTTT	TRBV12-3/TRBV12-4	TRBJ2-3	TRBD1	NA
CASKRQGIRTDTQYF	TGTGCCAGCAAAAGACAGGGAATTCGCACAGATACGCAGTATTTT	TRBV12-3/TRBV12-4	TRBJ2-3	TRBD1	few
CSASRLVNTEAFF	TGCAGTGCTAGCAGGTTGGTGAACACTGAAGCTTTCTTT	TRBV20-1	TRBJ1-1	NA	few